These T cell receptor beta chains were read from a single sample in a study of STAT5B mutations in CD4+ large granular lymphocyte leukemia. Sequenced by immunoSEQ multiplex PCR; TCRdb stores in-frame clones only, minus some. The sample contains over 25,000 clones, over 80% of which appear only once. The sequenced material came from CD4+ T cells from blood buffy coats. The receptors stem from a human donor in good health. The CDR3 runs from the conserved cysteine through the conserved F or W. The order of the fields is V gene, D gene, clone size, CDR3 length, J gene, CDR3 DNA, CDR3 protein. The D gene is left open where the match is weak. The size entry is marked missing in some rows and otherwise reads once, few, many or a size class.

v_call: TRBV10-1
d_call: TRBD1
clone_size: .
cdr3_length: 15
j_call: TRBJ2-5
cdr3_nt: TGCGCCAGCAGTGAGTCGTCTACAGGGGGAGAGACCCAGTACTTC
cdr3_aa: CASSESSTGGETQYF

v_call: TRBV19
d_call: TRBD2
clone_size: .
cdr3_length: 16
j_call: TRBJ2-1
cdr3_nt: TGTGCCAGTTGCGCTAGCGGGAGGACGATCTACAATGAGCAGTTCTTC
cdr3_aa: CASCASGRTIYNEQFF

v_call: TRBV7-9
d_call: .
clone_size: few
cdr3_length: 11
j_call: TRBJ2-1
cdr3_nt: TGTGCCAGCAGCCCGTACAATGAGCAGTTCTTC
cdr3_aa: CASSPYNEQFF

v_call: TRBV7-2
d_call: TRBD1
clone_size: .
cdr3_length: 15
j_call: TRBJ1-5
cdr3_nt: TGTGCCAGCAGCCCGGGACAGGGTTTAGGTCAGCCCCAGCATTTT
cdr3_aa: CASSPGQGLGQPQHF

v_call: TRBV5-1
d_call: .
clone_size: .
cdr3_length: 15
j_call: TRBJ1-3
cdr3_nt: TGCGCCAGCAGCTTGGCGGCGGGGTCCGGAAACACCATATATTTT
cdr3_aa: CASSLAAGSGNTIYF

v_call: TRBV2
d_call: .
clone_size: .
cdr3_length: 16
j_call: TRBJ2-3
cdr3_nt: TGTGCCAGCAGTGAGTCCGGGACTCCCGGGGCAGATACGCAGTATTTT
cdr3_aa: CASSESGTPGADTQYF

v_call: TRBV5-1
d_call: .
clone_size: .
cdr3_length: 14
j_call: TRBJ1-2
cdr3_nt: TGCGCCAGCAGCTTGGCCGCCGGAGCCTATGGCTACACCTTC
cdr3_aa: CASSLAAGAYGYTF

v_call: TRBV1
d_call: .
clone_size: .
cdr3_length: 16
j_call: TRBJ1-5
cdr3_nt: TGCACCAGCAGCCAAGAGAAATTCCCGGATTTTCAGCCCCAGCATTTT
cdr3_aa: CTSSQEKFPDFQPQHF

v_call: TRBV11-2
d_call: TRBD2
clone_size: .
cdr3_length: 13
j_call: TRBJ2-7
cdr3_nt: TGTGCCAGCAGCTTATCTAGCGGGGGTTCTTCGTACTTC
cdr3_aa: CASSLSSGGSSYF

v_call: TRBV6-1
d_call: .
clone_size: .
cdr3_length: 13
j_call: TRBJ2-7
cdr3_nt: TGTGCCAGCAGTGAATCGACAGTGTACGAGCAGTACTTC
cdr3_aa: CASSESTVYEQYF

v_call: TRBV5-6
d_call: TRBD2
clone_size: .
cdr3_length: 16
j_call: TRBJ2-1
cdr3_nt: TGTGCCAGCAGCGCCCGTACCGGGACTAGCAACAATGAGCAGTTCTTC
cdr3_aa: CASSARTGTSNNEQFF

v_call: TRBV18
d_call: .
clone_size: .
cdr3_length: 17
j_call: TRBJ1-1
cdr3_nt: TGTGCCAGCTCACCTGGGAGCGGTTCGGGGACTAACACTGAAGCTTTCTTT
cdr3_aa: CASSPGSGSGTNTEAFF

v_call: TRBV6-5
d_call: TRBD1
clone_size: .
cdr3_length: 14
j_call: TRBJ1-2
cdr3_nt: TGTGCCAGCAGTTCGGCGGGACAGGGATATGGCTACACCTTC
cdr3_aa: CASSSAGQGYGYTF

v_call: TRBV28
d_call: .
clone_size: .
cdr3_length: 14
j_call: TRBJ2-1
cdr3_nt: TGTGCCAGCAGTTCCGGGGGACTTTGGGCGGAGCAGTTCTTC
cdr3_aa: CASSSGGLWAEQFF

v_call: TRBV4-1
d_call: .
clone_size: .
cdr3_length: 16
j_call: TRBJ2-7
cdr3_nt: TGCGCCAGCAGTCAAGATCCGAGGGGATTAACTATCGAGCAGTACTTC
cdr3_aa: CASSQDPRGLTIEQYF

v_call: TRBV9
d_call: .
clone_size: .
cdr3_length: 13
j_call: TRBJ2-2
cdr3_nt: TGTGCCAGCAGCGTACAGGGTTCCGGGGAGCTGTTTTTT
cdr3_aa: CASSVQGSGELFF

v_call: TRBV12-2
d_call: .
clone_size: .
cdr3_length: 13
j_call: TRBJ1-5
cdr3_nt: TGTGCAAGTCCGGGACGGAACAATCAGCCCCAGCATTTT
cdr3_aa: CASPGRNNQPQHF

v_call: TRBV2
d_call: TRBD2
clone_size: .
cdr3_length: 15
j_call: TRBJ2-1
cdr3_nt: TGTGCCAGCAGCCCCTCTAGCGGGAGTATTAGTGAGCAGTTCTTC
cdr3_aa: CASSPSSGSISEQFF

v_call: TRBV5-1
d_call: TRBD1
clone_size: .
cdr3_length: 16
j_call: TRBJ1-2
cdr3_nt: TGCGCCAGCAGGAGCCGGGACAGGGGAGGCGGTCGTGGCTACACCTTC
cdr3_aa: CASRSRDRGGGRGYTF

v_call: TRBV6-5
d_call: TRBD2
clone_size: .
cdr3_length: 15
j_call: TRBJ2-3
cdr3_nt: TGTGCCAGCACCCCGAGCGGGGTCGGGTCGGATACGCAGTATTTT
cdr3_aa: CASTPSGVGSDTQYF

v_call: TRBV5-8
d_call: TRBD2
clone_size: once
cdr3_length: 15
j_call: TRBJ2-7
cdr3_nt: TGTGCCAGCAGCTTGGGGGAGGGGTCGCCCTACGAGCAGTACTTC
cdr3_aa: CASSLGEGSPYEQYF

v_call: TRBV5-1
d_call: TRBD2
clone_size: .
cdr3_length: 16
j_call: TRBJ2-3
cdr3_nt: TGCGCCAGCAGCCGGGGACTAGCGGGAGGACTAGATACGCAGTATTTT
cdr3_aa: CASSRGLAGGLDTQYF